This T cell receptor (beta chain) was documented in a study of CD8 T cells in Susac syndrome. A few counts support this clonotype. Control patients had untreated stable or active relapsing-remitting multiple sclerosis by revised McDonald criteria. When the RNA was reverse transcribed, random hexamers were used with an input of roughly 0.45 to 1 ug. TCRdb used MiXCR to reprocess the immunoSEQ multiplex PCR reads, holding one entry per CDR3 protein. Seen here are some 300,000 distinct CDR3 sequences, about 91% observed once, and the top ten hold about 0.17%. V was trimmed by 3 bases and J by 1 base, leaving 6 bases between them. The CDR3 covers 13 residues. Germline assignment: CDR1 SNHLY and CDR2 FYNNEI.

The sample was CD8+ T cells from PBMCs. The rearrangement links TRBV2 to TRBJ1-1; D gene unclear. The origin of this receptor is a human donor with multiple sclerosis. The CDR3 loop reads CASSDRGNTEAFF. The CDR3 bases are TGTGCCAGCAGTGATAGAGGGAACACTGAAGCTTTCTTT.